Included here is one TCR beta chain sequence, with context. The data belong to a study of blood T cell repertoires in COVID-19. Germline loops: CDR1 SGHAT, CDR2 FQNNGV. Trimming at V came to 1 base and at J to 8 bases, leaving 16 bases not matched to a gene. This CDR3 region has 17 residues. Sequencing was performed with immunoSEQ multiplex PCR; in TCRdb, only in-frame clones are kept and a portion is missing. The sample yields some 150,000 clones, roughly 80% seen once. The clonotype was recovered from a woman aged 40 to 50 who had recovered from COVID-19. Specimen: PBMCs or T cells enriched from blood (not recorded which). The chain links TRBV11-2 to TRBJ1-2, with 7 positions matching TRBD1. In DNA, the CDR3 is TGTGCCAGCAGCTTAGGAGACAGGGTAATTTCAAGCCTAGGCTACACCTTC. Its translation is CASSLGDRVISSLGYTF.